This entry describes one TCR beta chain. This sample was included in a study of T cell responses to AZD1222 COVID-19 vaccine. The germline V gene encodes CDR1 LNHDA and CDR2 SQIVND (reference sequence). The length of the CDR3 is 17 residues. V was clipped by 3 bases and J by 0 bases, with 17 bases between them. TCRdb's table, derived via immunoSEQ multiplex PCR, lists solely in-frame clones and lacks some. Counted here are about 140,000 clones, 80% to 95% occurring once; the ten biggest clones make up 2.3%. The receptor was isolated from an adult in good health. Sequencing used peripheral blood, obtained on day 0 of AZD1222 vaccination. The chain recombines TRBV19 with TRBJ1-1, with D unclear. The CDR3 reads CASSMGQVLDVNTEAFF. The CDR3 bases are TGTGCCAGTAGTATGGGTCAGGTCTTAGATGTGAACACTGAAGCTTTCTTT.